This T cell receptor beta chain comes out of a study of CD8 T cells in ankylosing spondylitis. Overall study findings and caveats: Clones tied to disease were said to be significantly enriched in matched ankylosing spondylitis synovial fluid. Some motif variants were previously reported in reactive arthritis synovial fluid and blood. Disease-linked clones proved CD8+ and comparatively uncommon in peripheral blood. A TCR beta motif of fewer than 10 highly homologous variants seemed to mark ankylosing spondylitis blood.

The V end lost 3 bases, the J end lost 1 base, and 7 bases lay between the germline ends. Germline V gene data show CDR1 as DFQATT and CDR2 as SNEGSKA (reference sequence). The CDR3 covers 14 residues. TCRdb processed the 5' RACE reads anew with MiXCR; each CDR3 protein has one entry. The sample has a few hundred thousand distinct CDR3 sequences, roughly a tenth seen once; the top ten hold approximately 20%. This clonotype occurred a few times. Its antigen is currently unknown. The TCR was taken from a male donor with ankylosing spondylitis or in good health (not recorded which). Material: blood, either unsorted or a sorted T cell fraction (not recorded which). The V and J genes are TRBV20-1 and TRBJ1-6; D remains unclear. The chain's CDR3 is CSASVGSYNSPLHF. CDR3 coding DNA: TGCAGTGCTAGCGTGGGGTCCTATAATTCACCCCTCCACTTT.